Described below is a single T cell receptor (beta chain) sequence and its context. This record comes from a study of T-cell reconstitution after alpha-beta-depleted transplantation in children. This CDR3 region has 14 residues. Germline-derived CDR1 and CDR2 are SGHAT and FQNNGV. Trimming stripped 2 bases from V and 7 bases from J, with 9 bases between. Preparation of the TCRbeta library involved a method that used unique molecular identifiers. Each CDR3 protein is one row after TCRdb ran MiXCR on the PCR reads. The table lists about 70,000 distinct CDR3 sequences, approximately 10% of them singletons, with around 13% in the top ten.

V and J are TRBV11-2 and TRBJ1-6; D is undetermined. This clonotype was obtained from a boy aged 10-17 years with acute myeloid leukemia, due to receive a stem cell transplant. The material was PBMCs, obtained before TCRalphabeta/CD19-depleted stem cell transplant. The CDR3 is CASSLREGNSPLHF. Written as DNA, the CDR3 is TGTGCCAGCAGCTTACGTGAAGGAAATTCACCCCTCCACTTT.